This paragraph covers one T cell receptor (beta chain) sequence. This record comes from a study of blood T cell repertoires in COVID-19. For the study at large: Spain, Italy and the United States supplied samples that represented acute and convalescent COVID-19.

Clones were read by immunoSEQ multiplex PCR, and TCRdb kept only the in-frame ones, dropping some. This sample has 150,000 to 250,000 clones; around 75% occur once, and the top ten carry about 6.5%. The germline V gene encodes CDR1 SGDLS and CDR2 YYNGEE. V was trimmed by 0 bases and J by 1 base, leaving 4 bases between them. This CDR3 is 13 amino acids long. Seattle enrolled patients during active infection and tracked them longitudinally. The J gene is TRBJ2-5, the V gene TRBV9; the D is unclear. The clonotype was recovered from a middle-aged woman with COVID-19, enrolled during active disease. Sequenced input: peripheral blood. The CDR3 region has the DNA TGTGCCAGCAGCGTAGGAGCCCAAGAGACCCAGTACTTC. This sequence encodes CASSVGAQETQYF.